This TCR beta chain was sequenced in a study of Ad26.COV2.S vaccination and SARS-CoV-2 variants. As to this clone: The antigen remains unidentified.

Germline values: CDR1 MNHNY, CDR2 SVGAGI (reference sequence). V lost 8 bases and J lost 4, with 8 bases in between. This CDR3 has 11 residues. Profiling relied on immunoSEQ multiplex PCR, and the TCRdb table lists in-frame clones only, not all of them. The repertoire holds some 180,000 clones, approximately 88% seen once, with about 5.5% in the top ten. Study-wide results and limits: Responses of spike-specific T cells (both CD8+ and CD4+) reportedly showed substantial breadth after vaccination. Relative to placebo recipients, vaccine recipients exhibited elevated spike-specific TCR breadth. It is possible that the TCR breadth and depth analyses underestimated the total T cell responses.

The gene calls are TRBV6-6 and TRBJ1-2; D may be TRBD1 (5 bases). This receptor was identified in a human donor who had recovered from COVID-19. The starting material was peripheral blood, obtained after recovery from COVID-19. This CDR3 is CASDSTYGYTF. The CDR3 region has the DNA TGTGCCAGCGACAGCACCTATGGCTACACCTTC.